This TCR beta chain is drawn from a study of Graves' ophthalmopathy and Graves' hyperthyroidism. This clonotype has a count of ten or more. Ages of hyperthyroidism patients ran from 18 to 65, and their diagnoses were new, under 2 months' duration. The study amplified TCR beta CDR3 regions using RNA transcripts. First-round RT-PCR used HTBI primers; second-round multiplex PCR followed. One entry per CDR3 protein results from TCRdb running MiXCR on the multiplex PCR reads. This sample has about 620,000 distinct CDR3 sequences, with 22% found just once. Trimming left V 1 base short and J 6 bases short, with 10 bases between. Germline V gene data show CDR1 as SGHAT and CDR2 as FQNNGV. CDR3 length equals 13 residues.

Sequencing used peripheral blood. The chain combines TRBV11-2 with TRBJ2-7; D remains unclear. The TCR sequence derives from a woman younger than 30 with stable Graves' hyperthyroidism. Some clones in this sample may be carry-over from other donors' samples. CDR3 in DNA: TGTGCCAGCAGCTTAGTAGGATCCAGCGAGCAGTACTTC. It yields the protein CASSLVGSSEQYF.